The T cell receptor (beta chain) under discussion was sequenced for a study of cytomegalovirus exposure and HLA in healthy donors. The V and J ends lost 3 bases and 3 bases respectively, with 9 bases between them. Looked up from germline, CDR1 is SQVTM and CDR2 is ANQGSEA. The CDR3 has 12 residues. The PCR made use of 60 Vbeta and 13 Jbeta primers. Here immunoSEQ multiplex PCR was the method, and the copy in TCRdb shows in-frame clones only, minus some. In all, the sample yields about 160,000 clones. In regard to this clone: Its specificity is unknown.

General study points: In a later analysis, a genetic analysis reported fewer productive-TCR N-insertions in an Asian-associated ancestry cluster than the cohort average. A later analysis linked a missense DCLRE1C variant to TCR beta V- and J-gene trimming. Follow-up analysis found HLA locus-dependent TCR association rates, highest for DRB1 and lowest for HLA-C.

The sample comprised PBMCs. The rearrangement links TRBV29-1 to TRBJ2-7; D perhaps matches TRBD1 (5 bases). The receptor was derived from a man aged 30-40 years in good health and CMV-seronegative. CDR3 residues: CSVERQGYEQYF. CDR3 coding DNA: TGCAGCGTTGAGAGGCAGGGCTACGAGCAGTACTTC.